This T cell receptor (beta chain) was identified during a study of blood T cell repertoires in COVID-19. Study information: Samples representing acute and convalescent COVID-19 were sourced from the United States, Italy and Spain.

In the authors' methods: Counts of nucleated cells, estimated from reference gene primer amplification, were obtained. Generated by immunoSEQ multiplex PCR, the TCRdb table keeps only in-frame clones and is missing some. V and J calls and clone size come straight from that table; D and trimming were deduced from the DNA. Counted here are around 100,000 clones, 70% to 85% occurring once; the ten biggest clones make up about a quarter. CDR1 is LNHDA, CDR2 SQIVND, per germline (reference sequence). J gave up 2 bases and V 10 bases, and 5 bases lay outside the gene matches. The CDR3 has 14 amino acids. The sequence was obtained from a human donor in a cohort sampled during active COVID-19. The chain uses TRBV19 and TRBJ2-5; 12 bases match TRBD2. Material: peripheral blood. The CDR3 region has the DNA TGTGCCACCAGACTAGCGGGAGCACAAGAGACCCAGTACTTC. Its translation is CATRLAGAQETQYF.